The 18 T cell receptor beta chains given below trace back to one sample, sequenced in a study of human T cells and chemical hapten exposure. The time point was: healthy volunteer bleed at 6 weeks. Total RNA was extracted from unfractionated whole blood. TCRdb reprocessed the RACE reads via MiXCR and lists one record per CDR3 protein. In the table there are about 30,000 distinct CDR3 sequences, around 5.5% of which are singletons. Input material: whole blood. These receptor sequences come from a human donor in good health. Some clones in this sample may be carry-over from other donors' samples.

This clonotype was recorded a few times. The V call is TRBV6-2 or TRBV6-3, the J call TRBJ2-7, with TRBD2 identical over 10 bases. CDR3 length: 17 residues. CDR1 and CDR2 from the germline V gene are MNHEY and SVGEGT. The V segment lost 4 bases and the J segment 2 bases; nucleotides outside the gene matches: 11. CDR3 DNA: TGTGCCAGCAGTTCGAATGTTCGGAGCGGGAGGGCCTACGAGCAGTACTTC. Protein sequence: CASSSNVRSGRAYEQYF.

This clonotype has ten or more counts. This sequence joins TRBV5-4 and TRBJ2-1; D unclear. The CDR3 sequence is 13 residues long. Trimming shortened V by 0 bases and J by 9 bases, and 10 bases separated the two germline ends. CDR1 is SGHNT, CDR2 YYREEE, per germline (reference sequence). Here the CDR3 reads CASSLVGISEQFF. The CDR3 bases are TGTGCCAGCAGCTTGGTTGGGATTAGTGAGCAGTTCTTC.

The table lists this clonotype with many counts. The rearrangement links TRBV18 to TRBJ1-4, with D tentatively TRBD1 (5 bases). CDR3 length: 14 amino acids. The germline CDR1 and CDR2 sequences are KGHSH and LQKENI. Trimming removed 4 bases from V and 6 bases from J, with 12 bases in between. CDR3 sequence reads: CASSRLSRDEKLFF. The CDR3, as DNA: TGTGCCAGCTCACGGCTCAGCAGGGATGAAAAACTGTTTTTT.

This clonotype was found many times. The genes are TRBV10-3 and TRBJ1-2; D is ambiguous. Germline assignment: CDR1 ENHRY and CDR2 SYGVKD. This CDR3 is built from 13 residues. Between the trimmed V and J ends, which lost 3 bases and 6 bases, there was a span of 11 bases. In DNA, the CDR3 is TGTGCCATCAGTGACAGCGGTGAAGATGGCTACACCTTC. This sequence encodes CAISDSGEDGYTF.

This clonotype has at least ten counts. The V and J genes are TRBV12-3 or TRBV12-4 and TRBJ1-5, with D possibly TRBD1 on 5 matching bases. The CDR3 loop spans 13 amino acids. V lost 6 bases and J 7 bases, leaving 13 bases between the germline ends. The CDR3 DNA sequence: TGTGCCAGCAGCATAGGTCAGGGACAGCCCCAGCATTTT. It encodes CASSIGQGQPQHF.

This clonotype was picked up many times. This sequence joins TRBV27 and TRBJ2-2; D gene uncertain. Trimming cost V 6 bases and J 2 bases, with 16 bases left between them. Germline assignment: CDR1 MNHEY and CDR2 SMNVEV (reference sequence). CDR3 length equals 16 residues. CDR3 coding DNA: TGTGCCAGCAGCCTAGGGTTGTCCAGTAACACCGGGGAGCTGTTTTTT. Protein product: CASSLGLSSNTGELFF.

The chain has TRBV20-1 and TRBJ1-5; tentative D call: TRBD1 (5 bases). V was cut by 3 bases and J by 7 bases, with 16 bases left in between. The CDR3 runs 14 residues. Germline-derived CDR1 and CDR2 are DFQATT and SNEGSKA (reference sequence). DNA for the CDR3: TGCAGTGCTAGTACTGGGGCGGGTCGGCAGCCCCAGCATTTT. Translating gives CSASTGAGRQPQHF.

This clonotype appeared a few times. The chain employs TRBV12-5 and TRBJ1-6; 7 positions agree with TRBD1. The V gene end was trimmed by 1 base and the J gene end by 8 bases; junction bases not matched to a gene: 2. The germline gives CDR1 LGHNT, CDR2 FRNRAP. The CDR3 runs 14 residues. CDR3 protein: CASGLATGYSPLHF. For the CDR3, the DNA is TGTGCTAGTGGTTTGGCGACAGGGTATTCACCCCTCCACTTT.

The sample holds many counts of this clonotype. V gene TRBV6-1 combines with J gene TRBJ1-5; the D is unclear. Germline-derived CDR1 and CDR2 are MNHNS and SASEGT. With 3 bases removed from V and 7 bases from J, the gap between germline ends came to 10 bases. The CDR3 has 13 amino acids. DNA for the CDR3: TGTGCCAGCAGTGAGAATCGAGGGCAGCCCCAGCATTTT. It is translated as CASSENRGQPQHF.

This clonotype has at least ten counts. The V gene is TRBV3-1, the J gene TRBJ1-5; D is ambiguous. Germline V lookup: CDR1 LGHDT, CDR2 YNNKEL (reference sequence). Trimming took 1 base from V and 2 from J, leaving 3 bases between them. The CDR3 has 13 amino acids. The CDR3 is CASSQGGNQPQHF. The CDR3 region has the DNA TGTGCCAGCAGCCAAGGGGGCAATCAGCCCCAGCATTTT.

This clonotype has ten or more counts. The chain combines TRBV5-6 with TRBJ2-3; 9 positions match TRBD2. Germline trimming cut 2 bases from V and 2 bases from J; bases unmatched to any gene: 3. This CDR3 contains 15 residues. CDR1 is SGHDT and CDR2 is YYEEEE in the germline V gene. CDR3 DNA: TGTGCCAGCAGCTTACCGGGACTAGCCACAGATACGCAGTATTTT. Its protein product is CASSLPGLATDTQYF.

This clonotype was seen many times. The gene calls are TRBV5-4 and TRBJ1-1; D is unresolved. The CDR3 runs to 15 residues. Germline CDR1 is SGHNT and CDR2 is YYREEE (reference sequence). Trimming removed 0 bases at V and 1 base at J, with 10 bases between. This CDR3 reads CASSLAYTANTEAFF. The DNA for the CDR3 is TGTGCCAGCAGCTTGGCCTATACGGCGAACACTGAAGCTTTCTTT. Combining the CDR3 with reference TRBV5-4 and TRBJ1-1 gives the whole variable domain ETGVTQSPTHLIKTRGQQVTLRCSSQSGHNTVSWYQQALGQGPQFIFQYYREEENGRGNFPPRFSGLQFPNYSSELNVNALELDDSALYLCASSLAYTANTEAFFGQGTRLTVV.

In its sample, this clonotype was seen a few times. The CDR3 DNA follows: TGTGCCACCAGCAGAGTTAGGGGTACCACTGAAGCTTTCTTT. Translated: CATSRVRGTTEAFF. The chain couples TRBV15 to TRBJ1-1; possibly TRBD1 for D (5 bases). From germline, CDR1 is LNHNV and CDR2 YYDKDF (reference sequence). Trimming left V 1 base short and J 4 bases short, with 10 bases between. This CDR3 region has 14 residues.

Only a few counts were recorded for this clonotype. The chain combines TRBV6-5 with TRBJ2-7; tentatively, D is TRBD2 (6 bases). V was shortened by 2 bases and J by 2 bases, with 7 bases between the two germline ends. This CDR3 has 13 residues. The germline CDR1 and CDR2 sequences are MNHEY and SVGAGI. The CDR3 DNA reads TGTGCCAGCAGTTACGGAGGGACCTACGAGCAGTACTTC. Encoded protein: CASSYGGTYEQYF.

This clonotype was observed many times. V usage is TRBV21-1 and J usage is TRBJ2-4; the table's TRBD2 call for D was not verified on the DNA. TRBV21-1 represents a pseudogene. The CDR3 consists of 19 residues. CDR3 loop: CASTPGLAGGRGAKNIQYF. DNA for the CDR3: TGTGCCAGCACCCCGGGACTAGCGGGGGGCCGGGGGGCCAAAAACATTCAGTACTTC.

The chain employs TRBV5-4 and TRBJ1-1; D is perhaps TRBD1 (5 bases). Germline V CDR1 and CDR2: SGHNT, YYREEE (reference sequence). This CDR3 is built from 15 residues. The V end was cut by 0 bases, the J end by 5 bases, with 14 bases between. The CDR3 bases are TGTGCCAGCAGCTTGGCATCGTCAGGGAGGACTGAAGCTTTCTTT. As protein: CASSLASSGRTEAFF.

This clonotype was seen a handful of times. CDR3 amino acids: CASSLGAEQYF. The CDR3 region has the DNA TGTGCCAGCAGCTTAGGGGCAGAGCAGTACTTC. The chain joins TRBV7-9 to TRBJ2-7, with D unclear. The V and J ends lost 1 base and 7 bases respectively, with 5 bases between them. CDR1 and CDR2 (germline): SEHNR, FQNEAQ (reference sequence). The CDR3 is made up of 11 amino acids.

This clonotype was counted ten times or more. The rearrangement joins TRBV2 to TRBJ2-2; 8 bases line up with TRBD2. Looked up from germline, CDR1 is SNHLY and CDR2 is FYNNEI. The trim removed 4 bases at V and 7 bases at J, leaving 5 bases unmatched. The CDR3 covers 14 residues. CDR3 loop: CASSGTSRGGELFF. CDR3 nucleotides: TGTGCCAGCAGTGGGACTAGCAGGGGCGGGGAGCTGTTTTTT.